This TCR beta chain appears in the sequencing data of a study of vaccination and CD4 T cells after COVID-19. The ends were cut back, 7 bases at V and 5 bases at J, with 15 bases in the middle. Looked up from germline, CDR1 is GTSNPN and CDR2 is SVGIG (reference sequence). This CDR3 is 13 amino acids long. The treatment denotes: roughly 11-day PBMC culture with coronavirus spike peptide pools or control peptides (ViraFEST assay). The Oncomine TCR Beta short-read assay was what sequenced the DNA obtained from cultured CD4+ T cells. Via MiXCR, TCRdb re-called the PCR reads, giving one row per CDR3 protein. The table has about 13,000 distinct CDR3 sequences, roughly two fifths seen once. About this clonotype: Antigen unknown.

The input for sequencing was CD4+ T cells from blood, cultured in vitro, taken after SARS-CoV-2 vaccination. The chain joins TRBV30 to TRBJ1-5; possibly TRBD1 for D (5 bases). This receptor was identified in a human donor who had recovered from COVID-19. DNA of the CDR3: TGTGCCTTGGCGCAGGGAAATGATCAGCCCCAGCATTTT. This encodes CALAQGNDQPQHF.